This T cell receptor (beta chain) was retrieved from a study of T cells in Graves' hyperthyroidism and ophthalmopathy. Study-wide results and caveats: Blood held most thyroid clonotypes expanded above 0.001 frequency.

The authors took PBMCs from about 9.5 ml fresh peripheral blood. There are many counts of this clonotype. Its antigen remains unidentified. This CDR3 region has 16 residues. V lost 5 bases, J lost 4 bases, and 10 bases stayed unmatched. The germline V gene encodes CDR1 MNHNS and CDR2 SASEGT. Amplified regions were TCR beta CDR3 sequences from RNA transcripts. An initial round of RT-PCR targeting the TCR CDR3 relied on the HTBI primer set. Using its own MiXCR run on the multiplex PCR reads, TCRdb lists one record per CDR3 protein. In the table there are roughly 700,000 distinct CDR3 sequences, around a sixth of which are singletons.

The sample consisted of blood. The receptor comes from a man aged 50 to 59 with Graves' hyperthyroidism. The rearrangement links TRBV6-1 to TRBJ2-1; 8 positions agree with TRBD2. The CDR3, as DNA: TGTGCCAGCAGTTACACACTAGCGGAATTGTACAATGAGCAGTTCTTC. Its translation: CASSYTLAELYNEQFF.